The present T cell receptor (beta chain) was sequenced within a study of T cell repertoires in cytomegalovirus infection. A single record per CDR3 protein comes from TCRdb applying MiXCR to the reads. The table shows roughly 920,000 distinct CDR3 sequences, with roughly 30% occurring only once. With respect to this clonotype: Its antigen is currently unknown.

CDR1 MNHEY and CDR2 SMNVEV come from the germline V gene (reference sequence). V lost 5 bases and J 3 bases, leaving 15 bases between the germline ends. The CDR3 is made up of 15 amino acids. General observations from the study: CMV-specific HLA-C-restricted TCR beta clonotypes dominated the ex vivo response.

The chain has TRBV27 and TRBJ2-3; possible D gene TRBD1, 6 bases. This specimen consisted of cultured CD8+ T cells from PBMCs, obtained from culture after CMV antigen stimulation. This clonotype was obtained from a human donor in good health (CMV status not recorded). Some clones in this sample may be carry-over from other donors' samples. DNA for the CDR3: TGTGCCAGCAGTCGGGACGGACAGTTTACAGATACGCAGTATTTT. The encoded protein is CASSRDGQFTDTQYF.